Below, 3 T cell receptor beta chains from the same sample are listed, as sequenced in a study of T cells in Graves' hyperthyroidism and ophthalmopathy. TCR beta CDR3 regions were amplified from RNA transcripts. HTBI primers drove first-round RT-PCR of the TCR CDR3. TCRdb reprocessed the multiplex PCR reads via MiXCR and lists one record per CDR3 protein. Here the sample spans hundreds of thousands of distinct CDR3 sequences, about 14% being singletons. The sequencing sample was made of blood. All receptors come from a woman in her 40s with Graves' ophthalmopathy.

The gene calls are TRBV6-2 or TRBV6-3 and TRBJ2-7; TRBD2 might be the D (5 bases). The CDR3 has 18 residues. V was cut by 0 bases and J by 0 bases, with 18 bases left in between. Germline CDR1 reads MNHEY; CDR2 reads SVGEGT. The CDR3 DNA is TGTGCCAGCAGTTACTCGCCGGGGAAGATCATTACCTCCTACGAGCAGTACTTC. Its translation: CASSYSPGKIITSYEQYF.

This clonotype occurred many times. The CDR3 loop reads CASSPRDTPPASYEQYF. The CDR3 DNA reads TGTGCCAGCAGCCCCCGGGACACCCCGCCCGCCTCCTACGAGCAGTACTTC. V is TRBV7-8 and J is TRBJ2-7, with a tentative D call TRBD1 (6 bases). The CDR3 covers 17 residues. The germline V and J ends were trimmed by 5 bases and 0 bases, with 20 bases remaining between them. In germline, CDR1 is SGHVS, CDR2 FQNEAQ.

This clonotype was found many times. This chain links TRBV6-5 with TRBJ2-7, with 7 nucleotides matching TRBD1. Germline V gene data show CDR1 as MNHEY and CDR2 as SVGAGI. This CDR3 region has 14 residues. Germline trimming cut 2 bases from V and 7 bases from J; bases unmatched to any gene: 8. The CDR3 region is CASSYRGPASEQYF. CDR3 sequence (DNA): TGTGCCAGCAGTTACAGGGGGCCAGCATCGGAGCAGTACTTC.